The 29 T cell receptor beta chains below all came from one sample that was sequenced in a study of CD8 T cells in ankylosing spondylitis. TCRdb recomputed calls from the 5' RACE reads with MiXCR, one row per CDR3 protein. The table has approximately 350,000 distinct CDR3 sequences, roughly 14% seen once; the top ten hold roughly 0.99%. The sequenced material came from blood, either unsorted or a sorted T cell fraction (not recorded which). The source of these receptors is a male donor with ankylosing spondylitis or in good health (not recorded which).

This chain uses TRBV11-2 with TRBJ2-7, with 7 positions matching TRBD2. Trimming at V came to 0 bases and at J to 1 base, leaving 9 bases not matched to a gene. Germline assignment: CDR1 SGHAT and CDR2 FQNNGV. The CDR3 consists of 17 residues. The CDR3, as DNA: TGTGCCAGCAGCTTAGAACGCGGGGGAAGTGGATCCTACGAGCAGTACTTC. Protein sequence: CASSLERGGSGSYEQYF.

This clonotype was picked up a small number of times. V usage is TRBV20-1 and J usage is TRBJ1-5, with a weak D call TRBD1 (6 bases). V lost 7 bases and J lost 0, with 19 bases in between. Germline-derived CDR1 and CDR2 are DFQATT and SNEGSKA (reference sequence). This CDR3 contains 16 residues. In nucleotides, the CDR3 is TGCAGTGTCGGGGGGGCGAGGCTCTATAGCAATCAGCCCCAGCATTTT. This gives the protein CSVGGARLYSNQPQHF.

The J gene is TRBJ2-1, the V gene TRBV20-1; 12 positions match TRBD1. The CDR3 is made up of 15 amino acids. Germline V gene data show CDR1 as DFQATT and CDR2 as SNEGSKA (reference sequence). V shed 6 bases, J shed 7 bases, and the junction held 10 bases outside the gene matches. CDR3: CSAIAPGQGANEQFF. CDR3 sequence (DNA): TGCAGTGCAATCGCCCCGGGACAGGGGGCGAATGAGCAGTTCTTC.

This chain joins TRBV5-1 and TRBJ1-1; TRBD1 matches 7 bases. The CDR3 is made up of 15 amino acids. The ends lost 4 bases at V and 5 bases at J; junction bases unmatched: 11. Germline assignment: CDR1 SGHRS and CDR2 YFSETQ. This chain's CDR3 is CASSKTTGRETEAFF. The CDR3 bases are TGCGCCAGCAGCAAGACGACAGGGCGGGAAACTGAAGCTTTCTTT.

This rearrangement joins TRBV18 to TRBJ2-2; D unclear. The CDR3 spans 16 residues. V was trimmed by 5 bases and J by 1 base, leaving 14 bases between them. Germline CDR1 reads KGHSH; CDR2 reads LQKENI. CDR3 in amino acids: CASSTNAPLNTGELFF. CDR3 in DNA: TGTGCCAGCTCAACGAATGCCCCCTTGAACACCGGGGAGCTGTTTTTT.

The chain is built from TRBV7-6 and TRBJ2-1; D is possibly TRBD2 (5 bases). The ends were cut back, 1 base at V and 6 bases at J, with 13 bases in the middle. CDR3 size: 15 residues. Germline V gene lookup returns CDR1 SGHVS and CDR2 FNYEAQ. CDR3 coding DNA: TGTGCCAGCAGCTTAGGCCAGACTACCCTCAATGAGCAGTTCTTC. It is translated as CASSLGQTTLNEQFF. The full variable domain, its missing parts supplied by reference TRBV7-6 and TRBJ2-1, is GAGVSQSPRYKVTKRGQDVALRCDPISGHVSLYWYRQALGQGPEFLTYFNYEAQQDKSGLPNDRFSAERPEGSISTLTIQRTEQRDSAMYRCASSLGQTTLNEQFFGPGTRLTVL.

CDR3 protein: CSAVGGTSGNEQYF. CDR3 coding DNA: TGCAGTGCCGTAGGGGGGACTAGCGGTAACGAGCAGTACTTC. The rearrangement links TRBV20-1 to TRBJ2-7; 11 bases are a match to TRBD2. Looked up from germline, CDR1 is DFQATT and CDR2 is SNEGSKA (reference sequence). V trimming: 6 bases; J trimming: 5 bases; junction bases outside the gene matches: 9. The CDR3 length is 14 residues.

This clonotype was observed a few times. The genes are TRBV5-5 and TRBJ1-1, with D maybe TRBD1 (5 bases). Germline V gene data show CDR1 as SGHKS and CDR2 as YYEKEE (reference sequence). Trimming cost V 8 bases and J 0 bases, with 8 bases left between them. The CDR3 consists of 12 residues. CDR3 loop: CASTGMNTEAFF. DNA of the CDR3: TGTGCCAGTACAGGCATGAACACTGAAGCTTTCTTT.

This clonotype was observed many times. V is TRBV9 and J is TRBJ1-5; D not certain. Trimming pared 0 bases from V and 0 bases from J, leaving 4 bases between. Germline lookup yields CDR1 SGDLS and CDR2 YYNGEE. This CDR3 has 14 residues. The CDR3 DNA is TGTGCCAGCAGCGTAGGCAGTAGCAATCAGCCCCAGCATTTT. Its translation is CASSVGSSNQPQHF.

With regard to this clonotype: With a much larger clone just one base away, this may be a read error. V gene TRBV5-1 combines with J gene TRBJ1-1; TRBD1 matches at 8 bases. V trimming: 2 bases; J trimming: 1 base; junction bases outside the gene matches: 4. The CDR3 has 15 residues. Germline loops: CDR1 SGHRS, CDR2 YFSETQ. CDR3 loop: CASSFTGTGNTEAFF. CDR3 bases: TGCGCCAGCAGCTTCACCGGGACAGGGAACACTGAAGCTTTCTTT.

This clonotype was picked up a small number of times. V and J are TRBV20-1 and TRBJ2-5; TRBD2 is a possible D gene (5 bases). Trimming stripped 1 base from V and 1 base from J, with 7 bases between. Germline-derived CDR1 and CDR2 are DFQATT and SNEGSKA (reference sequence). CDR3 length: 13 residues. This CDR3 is CSARGGFQETQYF. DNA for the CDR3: TGCAGTGCTAGAGGCGGGTTCCAAGAGACCCAGTACTTC.

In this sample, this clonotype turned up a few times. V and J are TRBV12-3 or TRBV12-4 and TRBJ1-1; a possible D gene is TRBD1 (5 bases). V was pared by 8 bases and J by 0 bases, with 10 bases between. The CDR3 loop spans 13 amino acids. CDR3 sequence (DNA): TGTGCCAGCCCAGGGTTCATGAACACTGAAGCTTTCTTT. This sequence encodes CASPGFMNTEAFF.

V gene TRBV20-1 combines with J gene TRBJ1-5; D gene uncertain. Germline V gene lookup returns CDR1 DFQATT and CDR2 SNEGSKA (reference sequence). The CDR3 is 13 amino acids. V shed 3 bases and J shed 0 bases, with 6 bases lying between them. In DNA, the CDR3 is TGCAGTGCTAGTGGGGATAGCAATCAGCCCCAGCATTTT. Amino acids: CSASGDSNQPQHF.

In DNA, the CDR3 is TGTGCCAGCAGCCAACGACCGGGGGGCGACTATGGCTACACCTTC. It codes for CASSQRPGGDYGYTF. The chain carries TRBV4-2 and TRBJ1-2; D perhaps matches TRBD1 (6 bases). V was cut by 2 bases and J by 3 bases, with 13 bases left in between. Germline V gives CDR1 LGHNA, CDR2 YNFKEQ. The CDR3 has 15 amino acids.

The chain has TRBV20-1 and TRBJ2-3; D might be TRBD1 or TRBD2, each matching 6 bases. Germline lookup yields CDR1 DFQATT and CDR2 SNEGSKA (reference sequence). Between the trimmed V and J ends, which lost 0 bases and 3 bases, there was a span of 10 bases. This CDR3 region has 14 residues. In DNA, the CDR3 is TGCAGTGCTAGAGATTGGAGGGGGACAGATACGCAGTATTTT. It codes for CSARDWRGTDTQYF.

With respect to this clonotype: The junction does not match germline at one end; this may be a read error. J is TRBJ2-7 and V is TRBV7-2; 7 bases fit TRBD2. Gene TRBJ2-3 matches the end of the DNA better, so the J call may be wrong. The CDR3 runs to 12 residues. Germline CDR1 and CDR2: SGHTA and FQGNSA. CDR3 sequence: CASSLAGREQYF. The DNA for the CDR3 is TGTGCCAGCAGTTTAGCGGGCCGGGAGCAGTATTTT.

DNA for the CDR3: TGTGCCAGCAAGCTAGCGGCTGACAATGAGCAGTTCTTC. Amino acids: CASKLAADNEQFF. The rearrangement joins TRBV2 to TRBJ2-1; 7 nucleotides agree with TRBD2. This CDR3 contains 13 residues. Germline V lookup: CDR1 SNHLY, CDR2 FYNNEI. The V gene end was trimmed by 7 bases and the J gene end by 5 bases; junction bases not matched to a gene: 5.

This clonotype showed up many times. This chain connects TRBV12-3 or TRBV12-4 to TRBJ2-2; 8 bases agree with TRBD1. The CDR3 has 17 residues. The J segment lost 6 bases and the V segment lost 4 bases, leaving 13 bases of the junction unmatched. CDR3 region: CASSSGQGPLYPGELFF. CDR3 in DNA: TGTGCCAGCAGTTCCGGACAGGGCCCCCTTTATCCCGGGGAGCTGTTTTTT.

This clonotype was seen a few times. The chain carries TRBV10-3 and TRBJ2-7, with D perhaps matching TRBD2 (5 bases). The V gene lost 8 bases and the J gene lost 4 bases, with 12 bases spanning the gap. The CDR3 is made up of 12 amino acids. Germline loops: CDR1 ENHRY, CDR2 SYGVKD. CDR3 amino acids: CAISGLPYEQYF. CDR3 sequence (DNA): TGTGCCATCTCCGGACTTCCTTACGAGCAGTACTTC.

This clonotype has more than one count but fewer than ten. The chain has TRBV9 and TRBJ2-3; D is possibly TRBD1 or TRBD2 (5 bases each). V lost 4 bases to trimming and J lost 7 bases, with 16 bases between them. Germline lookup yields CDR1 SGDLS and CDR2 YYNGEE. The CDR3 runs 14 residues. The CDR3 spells CASSPGLAGNTQYF. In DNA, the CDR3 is TGTGCCAGCAGCCCAGGGCTAGCAGGAAATACGCAGTATTTT.

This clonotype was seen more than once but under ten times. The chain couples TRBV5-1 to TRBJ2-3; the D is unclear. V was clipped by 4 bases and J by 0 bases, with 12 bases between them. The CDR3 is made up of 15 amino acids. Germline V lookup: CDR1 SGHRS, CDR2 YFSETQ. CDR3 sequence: CASSGMHVSTDTQYF. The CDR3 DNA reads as TGCGCCAGCAGCGGGATGCATGTTAGCACAGATACGCAGTATTTT.

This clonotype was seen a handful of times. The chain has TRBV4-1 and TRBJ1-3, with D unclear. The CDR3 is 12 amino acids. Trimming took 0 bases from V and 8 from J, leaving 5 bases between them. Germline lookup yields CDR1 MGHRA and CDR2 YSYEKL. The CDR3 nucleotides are TGCGCCAGCAGCCAAGAACCCTACACCATATATTTT. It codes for CASSQEPYTIYF.

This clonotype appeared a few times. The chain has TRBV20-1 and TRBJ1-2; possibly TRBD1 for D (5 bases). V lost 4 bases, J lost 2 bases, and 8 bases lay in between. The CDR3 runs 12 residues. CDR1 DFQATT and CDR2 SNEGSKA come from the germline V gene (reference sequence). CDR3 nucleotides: TGCAGTGCTACCGGGGGAAACTATGGCTACACCTTC. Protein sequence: CSATGGNYGYTF.

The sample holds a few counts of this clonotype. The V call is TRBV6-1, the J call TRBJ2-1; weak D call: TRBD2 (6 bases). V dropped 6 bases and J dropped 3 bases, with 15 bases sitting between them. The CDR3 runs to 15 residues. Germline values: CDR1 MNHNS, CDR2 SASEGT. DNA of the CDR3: TGTGCCAGCAGGGTGGGACTGAATATCTACAATGAGCAGTTCTTC. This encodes CASRVGLNIYNEQFF.

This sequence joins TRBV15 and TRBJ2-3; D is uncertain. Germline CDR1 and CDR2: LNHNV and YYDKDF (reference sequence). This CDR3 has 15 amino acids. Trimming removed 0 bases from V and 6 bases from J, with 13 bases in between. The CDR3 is CATSRDGKLLDTQYF. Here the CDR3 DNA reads TGTGCCACCAGCAGAGATGGGAAGCTTTTGGATACGCAGTATTTT.

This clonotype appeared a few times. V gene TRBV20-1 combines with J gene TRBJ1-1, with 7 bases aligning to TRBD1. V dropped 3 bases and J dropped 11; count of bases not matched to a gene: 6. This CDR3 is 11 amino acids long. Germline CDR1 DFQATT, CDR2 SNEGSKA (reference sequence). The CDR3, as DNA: TGCAGTGCTAGGGAGGGGGCTTCGGCTTTCTTT. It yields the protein CSAREGASAFF.

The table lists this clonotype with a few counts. The CDR3 reads CASSPYGIQAFF. The CDR3 DNA follows: TGTGCCAGCAGCCCCTACGGAATCCAAGCTTTCTTT. The genes are TRBV3-1 and TRBJ1-1; D is ambiguous. The ends were cut back, 4 bases at V and 9 bases at J, with 12 bases in the middle. The CDR3 runs 12 residues. Germline CDR1 LGHDT, CDR2 YNNKEL (reference sequence).

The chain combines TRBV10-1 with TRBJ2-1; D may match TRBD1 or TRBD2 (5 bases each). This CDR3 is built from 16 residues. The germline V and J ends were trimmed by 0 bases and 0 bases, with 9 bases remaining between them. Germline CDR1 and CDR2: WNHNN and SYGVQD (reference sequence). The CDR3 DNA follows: TGCGCCAGCAGTGAGTCGTTGGGGGACTCCTACAATGAGCAGTTCTTC. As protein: CASSESLGDSYNEQFF.

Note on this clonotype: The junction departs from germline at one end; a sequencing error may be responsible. The CDR3 here is CSARGQGAFNTEAFF. In nucleotides, the CDR3 is TGCAGTGCCAGAGGACAGGGAGCGTTTAACACTGAAGCTTTCTTT. V usage is TRBV20-1 and J usage is TRBJ1-1; 8 bases map to TRBD1. The CDR3 totals 15 residues. CDR1 is DFQATT, CDR2 SNEGSKA, per germline (reference sequence).